The present T cell receptor beta chain was sequenced within a study of T cell changes during pregnancy in multiple sclerosis. This CDR3 spans 15 amino acids. Germline lookup yields CDR1 KGHSH and CDR2 LQKENI. Libraries were prepared by immunoSEQ multiplex PCR; TCRdb keeps only in-frame clonotypes and omits some of them. The sample shows 50,000 or so clones, 80% to 95% of them seen only once. As to this clone: One end of the junction is discordant with germline, which a read error may explain.

The sequencing here drew on CD4+ T cells from peripheral blood mononuclear cells, taken after pregnancy. This clonotype was obtained from a female donor with multiple sclerosis, enrolled in a pregnancy study. The gene calls are TRBV18 and TRBJ1-2, with 8 bases matching TRBD1. CDR3 sequence reads: CASSPQPQGAISYTF. The CDR3 bases are TGTGCCAGCTCGCCACAACCGCAGGGGGCGATAAGCTACACCTTC.